Following are 22 T cell receptor beta chains from one sample sequenced in a study of blood T cell repertoires in COVID-19. Produced via immunoSEQ multiplex PCR; TCRdb's table is partial and in-frame only. This sample has roughly 180,000 clones, with more than 80% found just once. Sequenced input: peripheral blood. Receptors were obtained from a woman aged 60-70 years with acute or convalescent COVID-19.

CDR3 loop: CASSQVQNNQPQHF. In DNA form, the CDR3 reads TGCGCCAGCAGCCAAGTACAGAACAATCAGCCCCAGCATTTT. The genes are TRBV4-1 and TRBJ1-5; unclear D gene. V was shortened by 1 base and J by 3 bases, with 7 bases between the two germline ends. Looked up from germline, CDR1 is MGHRA and CDR2 is YSYEKL. The CDR3 is 14 residues long.

V gene TRBV10-3 combines with J gene TRBJ2-3; D possibly corresponds to TRBD2 (6 bases). V lost 10 bases and J 0 bases, leaving 14 bases between the germline ends. Germline-derived CDR1 and CDR2 are ENHRY and SYGVKD. The CDR3 is 14 residues long. CDR3 nucleotides: TGTGCCACGAGGGCCGCGGGGAGCACAGATACGCAGTATTTT. Protein: CATRAAGSTDTQYF.

This clone was seen a handful of times. V usage is TRBV6-5 and J usage is TRBJ1-1; maybe TRBD1 (6 bases). V gave up 7 bases and J gave up 4 bases, with 19 bases separating them. CDR3 length: 15 amino acids. The V gene's germline CDR1 is MNHEY and CDR2 SVGAGI. The CDR3 nucleotides read TGTGCCAGCACTGGACAGCCTGGGTGGGGCACTGAAGCTTTCTTT. It encodes CASTGQPGWGTEAFF.

This clone showed up just once. The chain links TRBV19 to TRBJ2-7; a possible D gene is TRBD1 (8 bases). V was pared by 4 bases and J by 3 bases, with 13 bases between. CDR1 LNHDA and CDR2 SQIVND come from the germline V gene (reference sequence). The CDR3 consists of 14 residues. The CDR3 nucleotides read TGTGCCAGTAGTACCGGGGGGACAGGCTACGAGCAGTACTTC. Translating it yields CASSTGGTGYEQYF.

This chain connects TRBV5-5 to TRBJ1-1, with D uncertain. The ends were cut back, 2 bases at V and 2 bases at J, with 13 bases in the middle. The CDR3 runs 15 residues. Per germline, CDR1 SGHKS and CDR2 YYEKEE (reference sequence). CDR3 amino acids: CASSLSLNSNTEAFF. The CDR3 DNA sequence: TGTGCCAGCAGCTTAAGTCTTAACTCTAACACTGAAGCTTTCTTT.

Concerning this clone itself: The same CDR3 also results from other DNA sequences found in this sample. The chain employs TRBV3-1 (or the pseudogene TRBV3-2) and TRBJ2-1, with 11 bases matching TRBD2. Germline CDR1 reads LGHDT; CDR2 reads YNNKEL (reference sequence). After removal of 4 bases from V and 3 bases from J, the junction contained 2 bases not matched to a gene. The CDR3 consists of 15 residues. The CDR3 sequence: CASSPTSGGYNEQFF. The DNA of the CDR3 is TGTGCCAGCAGCCCCACTAGCGGGGGCTACAATGAGCAGTTCTTC.

The chain links TRBV5-1 to TRBJ2-7; D perhaps matches TRBD2 (5 bases). Trimming removed 6 bases at V and 7 bases at J, with 14 bases between. The CDR3 spans 12 residues. Per germline, CDR1 SGHRS and CDR2 YFSETQ. CDR3 coding DNA: TGCGCCAGCATGGCTAGCAGGAGGGAGCAGTACGTC. It yields the protein CASMASRREQYV.

This chain links TRBV4-1 with TRBJ1-2; 7 nucleotides match TRBD1. V shed 4 bases and J 10 bases; nucleotides not matched to a gene: 12. Germline CDR1 reads MGHRA; CDR2 reads YSYEKL. The CDR3 loop spans 14 amino acids. The CDR3 reads CASSLSSGTALYTF. In DNA, the CDR3 is TGCGCCAGCAGCCTATCATCCGGGACAGCCCTCTACACCTTC.

The chain has TRBV28 and TRBJ1-2; D unclear. The germline gives CDR1 MDHEN, CDR2 SYDVKM. The CDR3 covers 14 residues. The V gene lost 6 bases and the J gene lost 5 bases, with 16 bases spanning the gap. CDR3: CASRLGSLEYGYTF. The CDR3, as DNA: TGTGCCAGCAGGCTTGGCTCCCTTGAATATGGCTACACCTTC.

This chain links TRBV2 with TRBJ1-3, with D tentatively TRBD1 (6 bases). The CDR3 totals 16 residues. The germline gives CDR1 SNHLY, CDR2 FYNNEI. With 4 bases removed from V and 0 bases from J, the gap between germline ends came to 13 bases. The CDR3 nucleotides are TGTGCCAGCAGTGCGATGCAGGGGATCTCTGGAAACACCATATATTTT. This codes for CASSAMQGISGNTIYF.

V and J are TRBV6-5 and TRBJ1-2; 7 nucleotides match TRBD1. This CDR3 is built from 13 residues. The V and J ends lost 8 bases and 6 bases, in that order; junction bases with no gene match: 9. CDR1 MNHEY and CDR2 SVGAGI come from the germline V gene. CDR3 sequence reads: CASRIQGGHGYTF. The CDR3 DNA reads as TGTGCCAGCCGGATCCAGGGGGGACATGGCTACACCTTC.

V usage is TRBV7-9 and J usage is TRBJ1-1; D possibly corresponds to TRBD1 (5 bases). This CDR3 is built from 17 residues. With 5 bases removed from V and 0 bases from J, the gap between germline ends came to 19 bases. Germline CDR1 and CDR2: SEHNR and FQNEAQ (reference sequence). The CDR3 sequence is CASSTTARAGLNTEAFF. The CDR3, as DNA: TGTGCCAGCAGCACCACCGCGCGGGCGGGGCTGAACACTGAAGCTTTCTTT.

This clone was seen a few times. This chain links TRBV11-2 with TRBJ1-2; 11 bases are shared with TRBD1. The CDR3 runs to 15 residues. With V trimmed by 5 bases and J by 8 bases, 10 bases remained unmatched. Per the germline V gene, CDR1 is SGHAT and CDR2 is FQNNGV. Written as DNA, the CDR3 is TGTGCCAGCAGCCCGGACAGGGGGCGTAAAAAAGGCTACACCTTC. It specifies CASSPDRGRKKGYTF.

This clone was seen a handful of times. J is TRBJ1-4 and V is TRBV19, with D unclear. The V gene lost 6 bases and the J gene lost 3 bases, with 14 bases spanning the gap. Germline loops: CDR1 LNHDA, CDR2 SQIVND (reference sequence). CDR3 length equals 15 residues. The DNA for the CDR3 is TGTGCCAGTAGATTCCTTGGGAGATCTAATGAAAAACTGTTTTTT. Translating gives CASRFLGRSNEKLFF. Based on the CDR3 plus reference TRBV19 and TRBJ1-4, the full variable domain is DGGITQSPKYLFRKEGQNVTLSCEQNLNHDAMYWYRQDPGQGLRLIYYSQIVNDFQKGDIAEGYSVSREKKESFPLTVTSAQKNPTAFYLCASRFLGRSNEKLFFGSGTQLSVL.

The chain combines TRBV7-3 with TRBJ2-1, with D maybe TRBD1 (6 bases). V lost 5 bases and J lost 1, with 12 bases in between. Germline CDR1 reads SGHTA; CDR2 reads FQGTGA. This CDR3 region has 15 residues. CDR3 sequence reads: CASSIDQGSYNEQFF. The DNA for the CDR3 is TGTGCCAGCAGCATAGACCAGGGGTCCTACAATGAGCAGTTCTTC.

This rearrangement joins TRBV5-1 to TRBJ1-1; no clear D. V lost 2 bases and J lost 2, with 7 bases in between. Germline lookup yields CDR1 SGHRS and CDR2 YFSETQ. The CDR3 is made up of 13 amino acids. The DNA for the CDR3 is TGCGCCAGCAGCTTAACAGCTAACACTGAAGCTTTCTTT. Its translation is CASSLTANTEAFF.

The J gene is TRBJ1-1, the V gene TRBV18, with 7 bases matching TRBD1. The CDR3 contains 16 residues. The germline gives CDR1 KGHSH, CDR2 LQKENI. After removal of 3 bases from V and 0 bases from J, the junction contained 7 bases not matched to a gene. The CDR3 nucleotides are TGTGCCAGCTCACCCCCGGGACAGAGCATGAACACTGAAGCTTTCTTT. Protein: CASSPPGQSMNTEAFF.

This chain links TRBV27 with TRBJ1-1; 7 bases are a match to TRBD1. CDR3 size: 14 residues. Germline CDR1 and CDR2: MNHEY and SMNVEV (reference sequence). V gave up 5 bases and J gave up 2 bases; unmatched junction bases: 5. The CDR3 loop is CASSAGTENTEAFF. The CDR3, as DNA: TGTGCCAGCAGTGCCGGGACAGAAAACACTGAAGCTTTCTTT.

The V call is TRBV2, the J call TRBJ2-7, with TRBD2 matching over 14 bases. V shed 7 bases, J shed 3 bases, and the junction held 11 bases outside the gene matches. In germline, CDR1 is SNHLY, CDR2 FYNNEI. The CDR3 contains 17 residues. The DNA of the CDR3 is TGTGCCAGCACCCCCGGGACTAGCGGGAGAGGAGGCTACGAGCAGTACTTC. Its protein product is CASTPGTSGRGGYEQYF.

The J gene is TRBJ1-5, the V gene TRBV6-5; 8 nucleotides line up with TRBD1. Germline-derived CDR1 and CDR2 are MNHEY and SVGAGI. The trim removed 6 bases at V and 6 bases at J, leaving 10 bases unmatched. This CDR3 is 15 amino acids long. The CDR3 nucleotides read TGTGCCAGCAGCACGGGAGACAGGGGAACTCAGCCCCAGCATTTT. Translated, it gives CASSTGDRGTQPQHF.

This chain links TRBV5-4 with TRBJ1-2; D gene ambiguous. V lost 4 bases, J lost 2 bases, and 9 bases lay in between. This CDR3 region has 13 residues. Germline lookup yields CDR1 SGHNT and CDR2 YYREEE (reference sequence). The CDR3 region is CASSQRQNYGYTF. The CDR3 DNA is TGTGCCAGCAGCCAGAGACAAAACTATGGCTACACCTTC.

This rearrangement joins TRBV21-1 to TRBJ2-1; TRBD2, the table's D call, was not compared with the DNA. TRBV21-1 is flagged as a pseudogene. The length of the CDR3 is 20 residues. CDR3 sequence: CASSKVDPTDWLSPYNEQFF. CDR3 nucleotide sequence: TGTGCCAGCAGCAAAGTAGACCCCACCGACTGGCTGTCCCCCTACAATGAGCAGTTCTTC.